These 31 T cell receptor beta chains were sequenced from one sample in a study of shared clonotypes between healthy human individuals. Clones were sequenced by immunoSEQ multiplex PCR, and TCRdb holds only the in-frame ones, with some missing. The sample records roughly 600,000 clones, roughly 98% being singletons. The naive CD8 subset, CD45RO-negative cells positively selected for CCR7, excluded terminally differentiated effector memory CD45RA+ cells. Material for sequencing was naive CD8+ T cells sorted from blood. The receptors come from a young man in good health.

As to this clone: Other DNA sequences in this sample translate to the same CDR3. V is TRBV6-5 and J is TRBJ2-7; D ambiguous. CDR3 length equals 11 residues. Trimming pared 4 bases from V and 4 bases from J, leaving 5 bases between. Germline CDR1 is MNHEY and CDR2 is SVGAGI. The CDR3 loop reads CASSSLYEQYF. CDR3 DNA sequence: TGTGCCAGCAGTTCCCTATACGAGCAGTACTTC.

The chain carries TRBV5-6 and TRBJ1-1; no definite D call. CDR1 and CDR2 from the germline V gene are SGHDT and YYEEEE. Trimming removed 5 bases at V and 3 bases at J, with 17 bases between. The CDR3 spans 15 residues. The CDR3 here is CASSSTHTGHTEAFF. CDR3 nucleotides: TGTGCCAGCAGTTCCACCCACACGGGTCACACTGAAGCTTTCTTT.

The gene calls are TRBV7-2 and TRBJ2-7; 12 bases match TRBD2. Germline trimming cut 6 bases from V and 4 bases from J; bases unmatched to any gene: 7. The CDR3 contains 15 residues. Germline loops: CDR1 SGHTA, CDR2 FQGNSA. The CDR3 sequence: CASRDLAGGWYEQYF. The CDR3 DNA sequence: TGTGCCAGCAGGGATCTAGCGGGAGGGTGGTACGAGCAGTACTTC.

This clone was observed once. The genes are TRBV27 and TRBJ1-2; no clear D gene. V was pared by 3 bases and J by 6 bases, with 11 bases between. CDR3 size: 13 residues. Germline V gene sequence: CDR1 MNHEY, CDR2 SMNVEV (reference sequence). CDR3 residues: CASSFSRKDGYTF. The DNA for the CDR3 is TGTGCCAGCAGTTTTAGCCGTAAAGATGGCTACACCTTC.

The V call is TRBV7-9, the J call TRBJ2-5; 7 bases match TRBD2. Germline CDR1 reads SEHNR; CDR2 reads FQNEAQ (reference sequence). The length of the CDR3 is 14 residues. V was pared by 1 base and J by 4 bases, with 3 bases of the junction left unmatched. For the CDR3, the DNA is TGTGCCAGCAGCTTAGGGGGACTAAGAGAGACCCAGTACTTC. Residues: CASSLGGLRETQYF.

This sequence joins TRBV4-1 and TRBJ2-7; TRBD1 matches at 7 bases. With V trimmed by 4 bases and J by 6 bases, 6 bases remained unmatched. This CDR3 contains 13 residues. Per the germline V gene, CDR1 is MGHRA and CDR2 is YSYEKL. CDR3 in DNA: TGCGCCAGCAGCCGGGACAGTAATCCCGAGCAGTACTTC. This translates into CASSRDSNPEQYF.

The J gene is TRBJ2-1, the V gene TRBV11-1, with TRBD1 matching 8 bases. CDR1 and CDR2 (germline): SGHAT, FQDESV (reference sequence). This CDR3 is built from 18 residues. With 0 bases clipped from V and 2 bases from J, the junction kept 9 bases outside the gene matches. CDR3: CASSLAFRGQGPYNEQFF. The CDR3 DNA reads TGTGCCAGCAGCTTAGCGTTCCGCGGACAGGGTCCCTACAATGAGCAGTTCTTC.

This clone occurred once. V and J are TRBV5-4 and TRBJ1-4, with 7 bases identical to TRBD1. CDR3 length: 18 residues. Germline values: CDR1 SGHNT, CDR2 YYREEE (reference sequence). The trim removed 0 bases at V and 0 bases at J, leaving 8 bases unmatched. The CDR3 coding sequence is TGTGCCAGCAGCTTGGCGGGCAGGGGGGCACCAACTAATGAAAAACTGTTTTTT. This gives the protein CASSLAGRGAPTNEKLFF.

V usage is TRBV7-9 and J usage is TRBJ2-7; D is perhaps TRBD1 or TRBD2 (5 bases each). Germline V gives CDR1 SEHNR, CDR2 FQNEAQ (reference sequence). The CDR3 contains 14 residues. V was pared by 1 base and J by 0 bases, with 7 bases between. The CDR3 protein is CASSLVGTSYEQYF. CDR3 in DNA: TGTGCCAGCAGCTTAGTCGGGACCTCCTACGAGCAGTACTTC.

V usage is TRBV7-9 and J usage is TRBJ1-2, with TRBD1 matching 7 bases. V shed 5 bases, J shed 2 bases, and the junction held 11 bases outside the gene matches. The length of the CDR3 is 16 residues. Germline V gene data show CDR1 as SEHNR and CDR2 as FQNEAQ (reference sequence). The DNA of the CDR3 is TGTGCCAGCAGCCCAAAGACAGGGAGGGAGAACTATGGCTACACCTTC. It encodes CASSPKTGRENYGYTF.

V is TRBV6-5 and J is TRBJ1-1, with D perhaps TRBD1 (5 bases). The CDR3 extends over 14 amino acids. The ends were cut back, 5 bases at V and 5 bases at J, with 15 bases in the middle. Germline loops: CDR1 MNHEY, CDR2 SVGAGI. This chain's CDR3 is CASSTGTSMTEAFF. DNA for the CDR3: TGTGCCAGCAGTACTGGGACGAGTATGACTGAAGCTTTCTTT.

This chain joins TRBV25-1 and TRBJ2-1, with D perhaps assigned TRBD1 or TRBD2 (5 bases each). CDR1 is MGHDK and CDR2 is SYGVNS in the germline V gene. The V and J ends lost 8 bases and 11 bases respectively, with 22 bases between them. The CDR3 runs to 14 residues. Here the CDR3 DNA reads TGTGCCAGCTCGAGGGGCAGGGCCGTGCCGCAGCAGTTCTTC. It encodes CASSRGRAVPQQFF.

The chain carries TRBV7-9 and TRBJ1-5; D is perhaps TRBD1 (5 bases). The CDR3 extends over 13 amino acids. Germline values: CDR1 SEHNR, CDR2 FQNEAQ (reference sequence). V was trimmed by 4 bases and J by 8 bases, leaving 12 bases between them. DNA for the CDR3: TGTGCCAGCAGCTCGCGGGACTCCGAGCCCCAGCATTTT. Translation: CASSSRDSEPQHF.

Turning to this clone: The final CDR3 position lacks the conserved phenylalanine or tryptophan, pointing to a likely read error. Because the CDR3's place on the DNA is in doubt, the DNA is left out and the CDR3 is given as listed by TCRdb. The CDR3 region is CASTLGRPV. The J gene is TRBJ1-3, the V gene TRBV5-4. Germline V gives CDR1 SGHNT, CDR2 YYREEE (reference sequence). The CDR3 totals 9 residues, both ends included.

The chain is built from TRBV4-3 and TRBJ2-1; 7 nucleotides align to TRBD1. J gave up 9 bases and V 1 base, and 9 bases lay outside the gene matches. Germline V gene sequence: CDR1 LGHNA, CDR2 YSLEER. CDR3 size: 15 residues. Written as DNA, the CDR3 is TGCGCCAGCAGCCAAGGGACAGGCCAACAAGGTGAGCAGTTCTTC. Amino acids: CASSQGTGQQGEQFF.

V gene TRBV7-2 combines with J gene TRBJ1-5, with D uncertain. Germline V lookup: CDR1 SGHTA, CDR2 FQGNSA. The CDR3 totals 13 residues. With 3 bases removed from V and 7 bases from J, the gap between germline ends came to 10 bases. CDR3 bases: TGTGCCAGCAGCTTGTCATTGAGGCAGCCCCAGCATTTT. Amino acid sequence: CASSLSLRQPQHF.

This chain links TRBV11-1 with TRBJ2-6; D is unresolved. The ends were cut back, 2 bases at V and 0 bases at J, with 5 bases in the middle. CDR1 and CDR2 (germline): SGHAT, FQDESV (reference sequence). The CDR3 is 15 amino acids. CDR3 DNA: TGTGCCAGCAGCTTAACCGGCTCTGGGGCCAACGTCCTGACTTTC. Translated, it gives CASSLTGSGANVLTF.

The chain couples TRBV11-2 to TRBJ2-7; TRBD2 is a possible D gene (6 bases). This CDR3 has 17 residues. Germline lookup yields CDR1 SGHAT and CDR2 FQNNGV. Trimming stripped 5 bases from V and 6 bases from J, with 26 bases between. CDR3 DNA sequence: TGTGCCAGCAGCCCCTTTCGGGGAGCGGGTCTATCCCTCGAGCAGTACTTC. Protein: CASSPFRGAGLSLEQYF. Drawing the rest from reference TRBV11-2 and TRBJ2-7, the complete variable domain is EAGVAQSPRYKIIEKRQSVAFWCNPISGHATLYWYQQILGQGPKLLIQFQNNGVVDDSQLPKDRFSAERLKGVDSTLKIQPAKLEDSAVYLCASSPFRGAGLSLEQYFGPGTRLTVT.

This clone appeared a single time. The chain links TRBV27 to TRBJ2-3; 7 bases are a match to TRBD2. Germline V CDR1 and CDR2: MNHEY, SMNVEV (reference sequence). The length of the CDR3 is 14 residues. With 3 bases clipped from V and 3 bases from J, the junction kept 3 bases outside the gene matches. This chain's CDR3 is CASSLQLATDTQYF. In DNA form, the CDR3 reads TGTGCCAGCAGTTTGCAACTAGCGACAGATACGCAGTATTTT.

The table lists this clone with a count of one. This sequence joins TRBV27 and TRBJ2-7, with 13 nucleotides matching TRBD2. The CDR3 consists of 15 residues. Trimming cost V 2 bases and J 2 bases; bases outside gene matches: 0. Germline-derived CDR1 and CDR2 are MNHEY and SMNVEV (reference sequence). The CDR3 sequence: CASSLGTSGTYEQYF. Here the CDR3 DNA reads TGTGCCAGCAGTTTAGGGACTAGCGGGACCTACGAGCAGTACTTC.

CDR3 residues: CSVDGGITDTQYF. DNA of the CDR3: TGCAGCGTTGATGGCGGCATCACAGATACGCAGTATTTT. This rearrangement joins TRBV29-1 to TRBJ2-3; D uncertain. V lost 3 bases to trimming and J lost 2 bases, with 9 bases between them. The germline V gene has CDR1 SQVTM and CDR2 ANQGSEA. This CDR3 has 13 amino acids.

V is TRBV11-2 and J is TRBJ2-1, with TRBD1 matching 7 bases. The V gene end was trimmed by 5 bases and the J gene end by 10 bases; junction bases not matched to a gene: 5. The CDR3 spans 12 residues. The germline V gene encodes CDR1 SGHAT and CDR2 FQNNGV. CDR3: CASSKDREEQFF. The CDR3 DNA reads TGTGCCAGCAGCAAAGACAGGGAAGAGCAGTTCTTC.

V usage is TRBV28 and J usage is TRBJ2-7; 7 positions match TRBD1. The CDR3 consists of 15 residues. The V and J ends lost 6 bases and 2 bases, in that order; junction bases with no gene match: 10. Germline lookup yields CDR1 MDHEN and CDR2 SYDVKM. The CDR3 bases are TGTGCCAGCAGACCATGGACAGGCGACACCTACGAGCAGTACTTC. Translating gives CASRPWTGDTYEQYF.

CDR3 in amino acids: CASSFGTGGEQYF. The CDR3 DNA sequence: TGTGCCAGCAGCTTTGGGACAGGAGGCGAGCAGTACTTC. The rearrangement joins TRBV5-6 to TRBJ2-7, with 8 bases lining up with TRBD1. This CDR3 is built from 13 residues. CDR1 is SGHDT, CDR2 YYEEEE, per germline. The ends lost 2 bases at V and 6 bases at J; junction bases unmatched: 4.

V usage is TRBV2 and J usage is TRBJ2-3, with D unresolved. V shed 4 bases and J shed 3 bases, with 11 bases lying between them. CDR3 length: 14 amino acids. The V gene's germline CDR1 is SNHLY and CDR2 FYNNEI. The CDR3 DNA reads TGTGCCAGCAGTGCCCTAAGCGTGACAGATACGCAGTATTTT. It specifies CASSALSVTDTQYF.

V usage is TRBV21-1 and J usage is TRBJ2-7; the DNA was not compared with TRBD1, the D call given in the table. TRBV21-1 is a pseudogene segment. CDR3 length equals 12 residues. The CDR3 reads CASSTRYYEQYF. In nucleotides, the CDR3 is TGTGCCAGCAGCACCAGGTACTACGAGCAGTACTTC.

The chain links TRBV30 to TRBJ2-7, with D perhaps assigned TRBD1 or TRBD2 (5 bases each). Germline V gene data show CDR1 as GTSNPN and CDR2 as SVGIG (reference sequence). V lost 2 bases, J lost 2 bases, and 10 bases lay in between. The CDR3 is made up of 13 amino acids. The CDR3 bases are TGTGCCTGGAGTATGGGACCAGCCTACGAGCAGTACTTC. Residues: CAWSMGPAYEQYF. The entire variable domain, with the rest obtained from reference TRBV30 and TRBJ2-7, is as follows: SQTIHQWPATLVQPVGSPLSLECTVEGTSNPNLYWYRQAAGRGLQLLFYSVGIGQISSEVPQNLSASRPQDRQFILSSKKLLLSDSGFYLCAWSMGPAYEQYFGPGTRLTVT.

This clone was counted a few times. This chain connects TRBV29-1 to TRBJ2-2; D possibly matches TRBD1 or TRBD2 (5 bases each). Germline V gene sequence: CDR1 SQVTM, CDR2 ANQGSEA. Trimming cost V 7 bases and J 5 bases, with 11 bases left between them. This CDR3 region has 12 residues. The CDR3 DNA reads TGCAGCGGGGGACCGATAACCGGGGAGCTGTTTTTT. Amino acids: CSGGPITGELFF.

CDR3 region: CASSLARVSGANVLTF. The CDR3 DNA reads TGTGCCAGCAGCTTAGCGCGGGTCTCTGGGGCCAACGTCCTGACTTTC. The chain is built from TRBV11-2 and TRBJ2-6, with D possibly TRBD2 on 5 matching bases. The CDR3 has 16 residues. From germline, CDR1 is SGHAT and CDR2 FQNNGV. V lost 1 base and J 0 bases, leaving 7 bases between the germline ends.

The chain uses TRBV28 and TRBJ2-7; TRBD2 is a possible D gene (6 bases). This CDR3 comprises 12 residues. Between the trimmed V and J ends, which lost 6 bases and 5 bases, there was a span of 11 bases. Looked up from germline, CDR1 is MDHEN and CDR2 is SYDVKM. Written as DNA, the CDR3 is TGTGCCAGCAGCCGATGGGGGGACGAGCAGTACTTC. Residues: CASSRWGDEQYF.

V and J are TRBV2 and TRBJ2-7; D is ambiguous. Germline V gene lookup returns CDR1 SNHLY and CDR2 FYNNEI. The CDR3 runs 10 residues. Trimming left V 7 bases short and J 6 bases short, with 7 bases between. CDR3 bases: TGTGCCAGCACCGCCCTCGAGCAGTACTTC. This translates into CASTALEQYF.